One TCR beta chain is described in this entry. Its antigen is unknown. Data came from immunoSEQ multiplex PCR; TCRdb stores just in-frame clones and leaves some out. This table holds some 490,000 clones, around four fifths found once. The sample comes from a study of shared clonotypes between healthy human individuals. Overall study results and limits: Collection of samples was limited to blood; tissue repertoires likely differ.

V was clipped by 5 bases and J by 1 base; unmatched bases: 6. The CDR3 has 15 amino acids. Germline V CDR1 and CDR2: MDHEN, SYDVKM. This TCR was sampled from a woman between 40 and 55 years old in good health. Some clones in this sample may be carry-over from other donors' samples. This chain joins TRBV28 and TRBJ2-7; 9 bases are a match to TRBD1. Sequencing was performed on PBMCs. CDR3 in amino acids: CASSRTGERSYEQYF. The CDR3, as DNA: TGTGCCAGCAGTAGGACAGGGGAACGATCCTACGAGCAGTACTTC.